This T cell receptor beta chain was observed in a study of blood T cells in healthy people across ages. Study context: Template switching picked up about one barcoded beta molecule for each two T cells.

Using a J-beta primer mix together with a sample-barcoded 5' primer, a second PCR was run for roughly 7 to 12 cycles. TCRdb re-analysed the 5' RACE reads in MiXCR, keeping a single row per CDR3 protein. The data hold approximately 810,000 distinct CDR3 sequences, with roughly 35% observed a single time. Every sample had a minimum of 7 million PBMCs isolated. This CDR3 has 17 amino acids. This chain joins TRBV12-3 or TRBV12-4 and TRBJ1-5; D might be TRBD1 (6 bases). The receptor comes from a man between 18 and 29 years old in good health. Sequenced: blood. The CDR3 bases are TGTGTTATCCAGAGGGGGGACCCATATTATAGCAATCAGCCCCAGCATTTT. It is translated as CVIQRGDPYYSNQPQHF.